This TCR beta chain is from a study of shared clonotypes between healthy human individuals. DNA at 150 to 250 ng, 25,000 to 35,000 T cell genomes, went into sorted-subset replicate PCRs. Sequenced by immunoSEQ multiplex PCR; TCRdb stores in-frame clones only, minus some. The sample yields a few hundred thousand clones, around nine tenths seen once. The CDR3 spans 14 residues. Trimming took 2 bases from V and 4 from J, leaving 12 bases between them. CDR1 SGHTA and CDR2 FQGNSA come from the germline V gene. The authors combined CD45RO+ cells with CCR7-negative CD45RA+ TemRA cells as CD8 memory. Sequenced sample: memory CD8+ T cells sorted from blood. Subset specified: CD45RO+ cells pooled with CCR7-negative TemRA cells. This rearrangement joins TRBV7-2 to TRBJ2-7; D is ambiguous. This receptor was identified in a man aged 18-30 years in good health. The CDR3 coding sequence is TGTGCCAGCAGCTTAATCGTAGGCGATTACGAGCAGTACTTC. It encodes CASSLIVGDYEQYF.